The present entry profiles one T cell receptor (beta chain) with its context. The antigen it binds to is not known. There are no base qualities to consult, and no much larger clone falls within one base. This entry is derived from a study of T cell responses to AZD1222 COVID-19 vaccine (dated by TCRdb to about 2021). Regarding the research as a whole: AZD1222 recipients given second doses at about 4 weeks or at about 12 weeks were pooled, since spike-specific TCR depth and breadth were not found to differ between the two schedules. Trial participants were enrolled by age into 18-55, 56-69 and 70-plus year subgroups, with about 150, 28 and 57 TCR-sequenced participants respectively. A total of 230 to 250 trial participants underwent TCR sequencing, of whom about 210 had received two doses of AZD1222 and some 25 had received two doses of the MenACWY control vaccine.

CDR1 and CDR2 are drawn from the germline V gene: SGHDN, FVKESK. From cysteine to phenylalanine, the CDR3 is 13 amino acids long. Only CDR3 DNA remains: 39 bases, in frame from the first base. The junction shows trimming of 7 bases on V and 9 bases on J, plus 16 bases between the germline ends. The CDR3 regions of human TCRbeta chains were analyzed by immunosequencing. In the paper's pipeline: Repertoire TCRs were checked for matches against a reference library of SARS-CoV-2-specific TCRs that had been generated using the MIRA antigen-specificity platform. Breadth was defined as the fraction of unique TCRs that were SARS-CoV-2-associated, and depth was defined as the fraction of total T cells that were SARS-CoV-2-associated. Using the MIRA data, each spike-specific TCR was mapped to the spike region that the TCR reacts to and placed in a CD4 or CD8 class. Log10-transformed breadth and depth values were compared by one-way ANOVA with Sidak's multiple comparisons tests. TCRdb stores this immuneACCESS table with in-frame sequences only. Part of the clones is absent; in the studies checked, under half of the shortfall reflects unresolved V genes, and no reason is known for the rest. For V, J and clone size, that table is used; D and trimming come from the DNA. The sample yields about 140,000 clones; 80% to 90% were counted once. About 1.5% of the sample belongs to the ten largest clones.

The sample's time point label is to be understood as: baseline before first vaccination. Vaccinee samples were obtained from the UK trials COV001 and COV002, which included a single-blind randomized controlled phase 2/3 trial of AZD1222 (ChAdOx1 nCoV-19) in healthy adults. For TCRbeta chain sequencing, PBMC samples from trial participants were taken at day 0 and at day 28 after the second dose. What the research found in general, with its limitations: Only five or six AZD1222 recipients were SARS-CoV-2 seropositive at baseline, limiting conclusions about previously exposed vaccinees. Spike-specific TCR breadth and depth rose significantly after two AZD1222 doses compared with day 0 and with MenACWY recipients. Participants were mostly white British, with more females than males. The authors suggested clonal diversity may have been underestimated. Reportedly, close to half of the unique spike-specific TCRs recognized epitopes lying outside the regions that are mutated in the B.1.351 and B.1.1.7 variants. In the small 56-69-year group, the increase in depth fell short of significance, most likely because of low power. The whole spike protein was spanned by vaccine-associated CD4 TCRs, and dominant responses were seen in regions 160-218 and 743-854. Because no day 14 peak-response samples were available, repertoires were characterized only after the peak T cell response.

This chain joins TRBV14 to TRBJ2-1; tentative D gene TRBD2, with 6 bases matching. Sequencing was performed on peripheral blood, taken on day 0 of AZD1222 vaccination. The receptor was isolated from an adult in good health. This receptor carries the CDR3 CASKGSLAREQFF. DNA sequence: TGTGCCAGCAAGGGATCACTAGCACGTGAGCAGTTCTTC.